This entry describes one T cell receptor beta chain. Its antigen is undetermined. The naive CD8 subset, CD45RO-negative cells positively selected for CCR7, excluded terminally differentiated effector memory CD45RA+ cells. This specimen comes from a study of shared clonotypes between healthy human individuals. The CDR3 contains 15 residues. Germline V gene sequence: CDR1 SEHNR, CDR2 FQNEAQ (reference sequence). Trimming removed 7 bases at V and 6 bases at J, with 19 bases between. Study results and caveats: Generally, estimated richness proved larger in naive subsets than it did in memory subsets. What rarefaction showed was incomplete sorted-subset sequencing despite large depth.

An even split of each subset's genomic DNA across several immunoSEQ plates was performed. Per sorted-subset replicate PCR, input was roughly 200 ng DNA, representing roughly 29,000 T cell genomes. Assay: immunoSEQ multiplex PCR; the TCRdb copy retains only in-frame clones and omits some. This sample has about 680,000 clones; about 90% occur once, and the top ten carry 24%. This sequence originates from a young man in good health. Input material: naive CD8+ T cells sorted from blood. The rearrangement links TRBV7-9 to TRBJ1-5; D perhaps matches TRBD1 (5 bases). As DNA, the CDR3 is TGTGCCAGCAAGCCTTTGGGAGGGGTCAGTCAGCCCCAGCATTTT. It specifies CASKPLGGVSQPQHF.